This is a list of T cell receptor beta chains from one sample in a study of cytomegalovirus exposure and HLA in healthy donors. The repertoire was sequenced with immunoSEQ multiplex PCR; TCRdb's copy has only in-frame clones and lacks some. The sample has about 130,000 clones, about four fifths seen once; the top ten hold roughly 3.7%. The sample comprised PBMCs. These receptors all come from a woman between 35 and 50 years old in good health and CMV-seropositive. Both conserved end residues are part of each CDR3.

j_call v_call cdr3_length cdr3_aa
TRBJ1-5 TRBV6-1 13 CASRGEGFGPQHF
TRBJ1-5 TRBV18 15 CASSPPRAGHQPQHF
TRBJ2-1 TRBV6-1 15 CASSVSEGTYNEQFF
TRBJ1-1 TRBV6-1 13 CAGPLGGGTEAFF
TRBJ2-1 TRBV19 14 CASSRTSGNNEQFF
TRBJ2-5 TRBV11-3 19 CASSLGVTSGRVGQETQYF
TRBJ1-3 TRBV13 16 CASSRSGLYSGNTIYF
TRBJ1-2 TRBV18 14 CASSPTNRPYGYTF
TRBJ2-7 TRBV9 13 CASSPAGETQQYF
TRBJ1-6 TRBV30 14 CACPGQGTNSPLHF
TRBJ2-3 TRBV9 14 CATAMGPGTDTQYF
TRBJ1-2 TRBV7-9 17 CASSITGRTGDSKGYTF
TRBJ2-7 TRBV5-4 12 CASSLGGWEQYF
TRBJ2-7 TRBV10-3 15 CAISESRLAGSEQYF
TRBJ1-1 TRBV14 13 CASSQGSRAEAFF
TRBJ2-7 TRBV5-1 15 CASSLGDRFSYEQYF
TRBJ2-7 TRBV4-1 15 CASSRATSGRREQYF
TRBJ1-5 TRBV19 13 CASSTPESWPQHF
TRBJ1-1 TRBV11-2 11 CASSLASEAFF
TRBJ1-3 TRBV5-6 14 CASSPNVGGNTIYF
TRBJ2-5 TRBV11-2 14 CASTPGQVGETQYF
TRBJ2-1 TRBV6-4 16 CASSDSILAGVGEQFF
TRBJ2-2 TRBV7-6 15 CASSQTYGNTGELFF
TRBJ2-3 TRBV29-1 14 CSVQGGTSTDTQYF
TRBJ1-2 TRBV9 14 CASSTRETRGGYTF
TRBJ2-1 TRBV5-1 14 CASSYSGPEDEQFF
TRBJ1-1 TRBV5-1 15 CASSLGGRRDTEAFF
TRBJ2-7 TRBV5-5 15 CATSISGQVTYEQYF
TRBJ2-2 TRBV25-1 15 CASSVRGWYTGELFF
TRBJ2-5 TRBV5-1 15 CASSLAGLPSETQYF
TRBJ2-7 TRBV5-8 16 CASSLVIVNTAYEQYF
TRBJ2-1 TRBV5-3 18 CARSYPRGPRSSYNEQFF
TRBJ2-1 TRBV4-1 14 CASSPTSGNNEQFF
TRBJ2-1 TRBV27 18 CASSLQPLAGSSYNEQFF
TRBJ2-3 TRBV19 15 CASSIDGTGRDTQYF